A selection of T cell receptor beta chains follows, all from one sample in a study of cytomegalovirus exposure and HLA in healthy donors. Profiled with immunoSEQ multiplex PCR; TCRdb holds only in-frame clones, not every one. In the table there are some 180,000 clones, approximately 85% of which are singletons. Sequencing used PBMCs. The receptors were gathered from a man aged 25 to 40 in good health and CMV-seropositive. Each CDR3 is given with its conserved first and last residue. The order of the fields is J gene, V gene, clone size, D gene, CDR3 protein, CDR3 DNA. A D gene is named only where the DNA matches it firmly. Size is omitted from some rows. Given values are once, few, many or a class for expanded clones.

TRBJ2-1 TRBV9 . . CASSVGGGKYNEQFF TGTGCCAGCAGCGTAGGGGGCGGGAAGTACAATGAGCAGTTCTTC
TRBJ1-3 TRBV7-2 few . CASSWGGGNTIYF TGTGCCAGCAGCTGGGGCGGTGGAAACACCATATATTTT
TRBJ2-7 TRBV6-5 . . CASSYLTVPYF TGTGCCAGCAGTTACTTAACGGTCCCGTACTTC
TRBJ2-3 TRBV18 . . CASSRFPQGGVTDTQYF TGTGCCAGCTCCAGGTTTCCCCAGGGAGGTGTAACAGATACGCAGTATTTT
TRBJ1-5 TRBV5-8 few TRBD1 CASSPDRAQPQHF TGTGCCAGCAGCCCAGACAGGGCTCAGCCCCAGCATTTT
TRBJ2-7 TRBV5-1 . TRBD2 CASSFGTSVGGEQYF TGCGCCAGCAGCTTCGGGACTAGCGTTGGGGGCGAGCAGTACTTC
TRBJ2-6 TRBV9 . . CASSAVSGANVLTF TGTGCCAGCAGCGCTGTCTCTGGGGCCAACGTCCTGACTTTC
TRBJ2-2 TRBV10-3 . . CAIKLGADTGELFF TGTGCCATCAAACTAGGAGCTGACACCGGGGAGCTGTTTTTT
TRBJ2-2 TRBV5-1 once . CASSYSSSRASTGELFF TGCGCCAGCAGCTATTCTTCGAGCAGGGCTAGCACCGGGGAGCTGTTTTTT
TRBJ1-1 TRBV4-1 few TRBD1 CASSQDGTATEAFF TGCGCCAGCAGCCAAGATGGGACAGCAACTGAAGCTTTCTTT
TRBJ2-1 TRBV27 . . CASSYQGSSYNEQFF TGTGCCAGCAGTTACCAGGGCAGCTCCTACAATGAGCAGTTCTTC
TRBJ1-2 TRBV7-2 once . CASSLANNPYGSYGYTF TGTGCCAGCAGCTTAGCAAATAACCCGTACGGGAGCTATGGCTACACCTTC
TRBJ1-5 TRBV7-2 . . CASSSFLSPQHF TGTGCCAGCAGCTCCTTTCTATCGCCCCAGCATTTT
TRBJ2-1 TRBV7-8 once . CASSLAIYNEQFF TGTGCCAGCAGCTTAGCTATATACAATGAGCAGTTCTTC
TRBJ1-5 TRBV7-2 once . CASSFHGSQPQHF TGTGCCAGCAGCTTCCATGGGAGTCAGCCCCAGCATTTT
TRBJ1-5 TRBV7-2 . . CASSPLRGSGNQPQHF TGTGCCAGCAGCCCTCTCCGGGGGTCCGGCAATCAGCCCCAGCATTTT
TRBJ1-6 TRBV30 few TRBD1 CAWASGQDNSPLHF TGTGCCTGGGCCTCGGGACAGGATAATTCACCCCTCCACTTT
TRBJ1-1 TRBV7-2 . . CASSLTTGNTEAFF TGTGCCAGCAGTCTTACGACGGGGAACACTGAAGCTTTCTTT
TRBJ2-7 TRBV2 . . CASSEVQIPSYEQYF TGTGCCAGCAGTGAAGTGCAGATTCCTTCCTACGAGCAGTACTTC
TRBJ2-2 TRBV4-1 few . CASSPGLSTGELFF TGCGCCAGCAGCCCCGGACTCTCCACCGGGGAGCTGTTTTTT
TRBJ1-1 TRBV5-5 . . CASSLVLRGNTEAFF TGTGCCAGCAGCCTTGTACTCAGGGGGAACACTGAAGCTTTCTTT
TRBJ1-5 TRBV18 . TRBD1 CASSPPGQGTTQPQHF TGTGCCAGCTCACCACCGGGACAGGGAACTACTCAGCCCCAGCATTTT
TRBJ1-2 TRBV6-5 few . CASSYSMYRDYGYTF TGTGCCAGCAGTTACTCGATGTATCGGGACTATGGCTACACCTTC
TRBJ1-5 TRBV4-3 . . CASSQDVFPYQPQHF TGCGCCAGCAGCCAAGACGTTTTCCCGTATCAGCCCCAGCATTTT
TRBJ2-6 TRBV2 . . CASKQGSGANVLTF TGTGCCAGCAAACAGGGCTCTGGGGCCAACGTCCTGACTTTC
TRBJ2-7 TRBV30 . TRBD2 CAWGRPTSGRAELYEQYF TGTGCCTGGGGCCGCCCGACTAGCGGGAGGGCCGAATTATACGAGCAGTACTTC
TRBJ1-4 TRBV19 . . CASSRGQGNEKLFF TGTGCCAGTAGTAGGGGGCAGGGGAATGAAAAACTGTTTTTT
TRBJ1-1 TRBV5-6 few TRBD1 CASSGRDRGSTEAFF TGTGCCAGCAGCGGCCGGGACAGGGGTTCTACTGAAGCTTTCTTT
TRBJ2-1 TRBV9 . TRBD2 CASSSLGLANEQFF TGTGCCAGCAGCTCCCTGGGACTAGCGAATGAGCAGTTCTTC
TRBJ1-1 TRBV5-6 . TRBD1 CATRTGLNTEAFF TGTGCCACCCGGACAGGCCTTAACACTGAAGCTTTCTTT
TRBJ2-5 TRBV20-1 . . CSASKETQYF TGCAGTGCTAGCAAAGAGACCCAGTACTTC
TRBJ2-3 TRBV7-2 . . CASRPPGVNTDTQYF TGTGCCAGCAGACCACCCGGGGTCAATACAGATACGCAGTATTTT
TRBJ2-1 TRBV29-1 . . CSVEKGGPSYNEQFF TGCAGCGTTGAAAAGGGAGGCCCCTCCTACAATGAGCAGTTCTTC
TRBJ2-3 TRBV9 . . CASSSRAEASTDTQYF TGTGCCAGCAGCTCGAGGGCAGAAGCTAGCACAGATACGCAGTATTTT
TRBJ2-6 TRBV19 . TRBD1 CASSKEKVDRGLGANVLTF TGTGCCAGTAGTAAGGAAAAGGTGGACAGGGGACTGGGGGCCAACGTCCTGACTTTC
TRBJ1-2 TRBV2 . TRBD1 CASSKQGAAYGYTF TGTGCCAGCAGCAAACAGGGGGCGGCCTATGGCTACACCTTC
TRBJ2-3 TRBV4-2 . TRBD1 CASSQAGTGVVTDTQYF TGTGCCAGCAGCCAGGCCGGGACAGGGGTAGTTACGGATACGCAGTATTTT
TRBJ1-1 TRBV28 few TRBD1 CASSYRGLSFF TGTGCCAGCAGCTACAGGGGGCTTTCTTTCTTT
TRBJ1-6 TRBV9 . TRBD1 CASSAGTAIIPLHF TGTGCCAGCAGCGCGGGGACAGCTATCATTCCCCTCCACTTT
TRBJ1-1 TRBV5-6 once TRBD1 CASSDDGKGGEWTEAFF TGTGCCAGCAGCGATGACGGGAAAGGGGGCGAATGGACTGAAGCTTTCTTT
TRBJ2-3 TRBV4-1 . TRBD2 CASSQPSGSPGDTQYF TGCGCCAGCAGCCAGCCAAGCGGGAGCCCCGGGGATACGCAGTATTTT
TRBJ1-1 TRBV4-3 few . CASSQDRRQNTEAFF TGCGCCAGCAGCCAAGATCGGCGGCAGAACACTGAAGCTTTCTTT
TRBJ1-4 TRBV11-3 . . CASTFLDEKLFF TGTGCCAGCACCTTTCTTGATGAAAAACTGTTTTTT
TRBJ1-1 TRBV25-1 . TRBD1 CASSEFRGQGLSNTEAFF TGTGCCAGCAGTGAATTTAGGGGACAGGGACTATCGAACACTGAAGCTTTCTTT
TRBJ1-5 TRBV4-3 few TRBD1 CASSPDREISQPQHF TGCGCCAGCAGCCCGGACAGGGAAATTAGTCAGCCCCAGCATTTT
TRBJ1-2 TRBV7-8 . . CASSLGSGYGYTF TGTGCCAGCAGCTTAGGGAGTGGCTATGGCTACACCTTC